This entry is about one T cell receptor (beta chain). Its antigen is not known. The CDR3 loop spans 13 amino acids. In germline, CDR1 is MNHEY, CDR2 SVGAGI. The J segment lost 6 bases and the V segment lost 10 bases, leaving 9 bases of the junction unmatched. The record originates from a study of T cell responses to AZD1222 COVID-19 vaccine. TCRdb's copy holds only in-frame clones and misses some; the assay was immunoSEQ multiplex PCR. The sample holds about 56,000 clones, over 80% seen once. Overall study results and limits: All repertoire sampling was performed exclusively after the peak T cell response. When two AZD1222 doses had been given, Spike-specific TCR breadth and depth rose. Clonal diversity may have been underestimated, and the donors were mostly white British, with more females than males.

The chain carries TRBV6-5 and TRBJ1-5, with 7 bases aligning to TRBD1. This receptor was identified in an adult in good health. Sequencing used peripheral blood, obtained on day 0 of AZD1222 vaccination. The CDR3 is CAITGTVGQPQHF. The CDR3 region has the DNA TGTGCCATTACCGGGACAGTAGGTCAGCCCCAGCATTTT.